This T cell receptor (beta chain) stems from a study of cytomegalovirus exposure and HLA in healthy donors. Whole-study results and caveats: A classifier reportedly called cytomegalovirus status with high sensitivity and specificity. Associated with HLA alleles at 0.05 false discovery rate in a later analysis were over 15,000 TCR beta sequences. In a later analysis, V- and J-gene trimming of beta chains associated with a DCLRE1C missense variant, replicated independently. In a later analysis, HLA-C alleles had the fewest associated TCRs, DRB1 alleles the most.

This clone has a handful of counts. Antigen specificity is unknown. The V gene end was trimmed by 8 bases and the J gene end by 3 bases; junction bases not matched to a gene: 10. The CDR3 consists of 18 residues. The germline V gene has CDR1 PRHDT and CDR2 FYEKMQ (reference sequence). PCR was performed using 60 Vbeta and 13 Jbeta primers. Libraries were prepared by immunoSEQ multiplex PCR; TCRdb keeps only in-frame clonotypes and omits some of them. The sample includes about 210,000 clones, 82% of them seen just once. This chain links TRBV13 with TRBJ2-2; 15 positions match TRBD2. This TCR derives from a middle-aged man in good health and CMV-seropositive. Sequenced sample: PBMCs. The CDR3 bases are TGTGCCAGCCGGGATGCCGGGACTAGCGGGAGGTACACCGGGGAGCTGTTTTTT. Amino acids: CASRDAGTSGRYTGELFF.